A single sample is the source of the 24 T cell receptor beta chains below, sequenced in a study of regulatory T cells in long-lasting Graves disease. The time point: newly diagnosed GD, antithyroid drugs for less than 3 months. Extracted PBMC RNA gave rise to the TCR library. HTBI primers from iRepertoire and Arm-PCR of CDR3 regions yielded the TCR beta libraries. TCRdb re-called the multiplex PCR reads with MiXCR, one entry per CDR3 protein. The repertoire consists of around 320,000 distinct CDR3 sequences, with approximately 15% occurring once and the leading ten covering 30%. This same sample was also part of a study on T cells in Graves' hyperthyroidism and ophthalmopathy.

The material was peripheral blood mononuclear cells (PBMCs), obtained at new diagnosis, from a patient treated with antithyroid drugs. All receptors come from a man aged 35 to 55 with Graves disease.

This clonotype was detected ten times or more. V gene TRBV4-1 combines with J gene TRBJ2-7; tentative D call: TRBD2 (5 bases). The length of the CDR3 is 15 residues. Trimming removed 4 bases at V and 2 bases at J, with 15 bases between. Germline values: CDR1 MGHRA, CDR2 YSYEKL. This CDR3 is CASSREPGRAYEQYF. In DNA form, the CDR3 reads TGCGCCAGCAGCCGCGAACCTGGGCGGGCCTACGAGCAGTACTTC.

The sample holds many counts of this clonotype. This chain links TRBV4-1 with TRBJ1-1; possible D gene TRBD1, 5 bases. CDR1 and CDR2 (germline): MGHRA, YSYEKL. The CDR3 runs to 18 residues. Trimming stripped 1 base from V and 3 bases from J, with 21 bases between. The CDR3 spells CASSQALRDGHQDTEAFF. Here the CDR3 DNA reads TGCGCCAGCAGCCAAGCTCTTCGGGACGGCCATCAGGACACTGAAGCTTTCTTT.

This clonotype was detected many times. The rearrangement uses TRBV14 and TRBJ2-1; 8 bases align to TRBD1. CDR1 and CDR2 (germline): SGHDN, FVKESK. Trimming at V came to 6 bases and at J to 14 bases, leaving 9 bases not matched to a gene. The CDR3 is 12 residues long. CDR3 coding DNA: TGTGCCAGCAGTCAAACCCGACAGGGGAAGTTCTTC. It yields the protein CASSQTRQGKFF.

V is TRBV9 and J is TRBJ2-3, with 14 positions matching TRBD2. CDR1 is SGDLS, CDR2 YYNGEE, per germline. J was trimmed by 3 bases and V by 0 bases; bases with no gene match: 9. The CDR3 consists of 19 residues. The CDR3 sequence: CASSVAPGTSGGGTDTQYF. The CDR3 region has the DNA TGTGCCAGCAGCGTAGCTCCAGGGACTAGCGGGGGAGGAACAGATACGCAGTATTTT.

This clonotype was observed at least ten times. The V and J genes are TRBV11-2 and TRBJ2-2; D is uncertain. Germline V gene lookup returns CDR1 SGHAT and CDR2 FQNNGV. The CDR3 consists of 16 residues. V dropped 0 bases and J dropped 1 base, with 9 bases sitting between them. This CDR3 reads CASSLDRLGNTGELFF. Written as DNA, the CDR3 is TGTGCCAGCAGCTTAGATCGTCTAGGGAACACCGGGGAGCTGTTTTTT.

The gene calls are TRBV20-1 and TRBJ2-3; TRBD2 might be the D (5 bases). The CDR3 runs to 14 residues. Between the trimmed V and J ends, which lost 5 bases and 4 bases, there was a span of 16 bases. Germline loops: CDR1 DFQATT, CDR2 SNEGSKA (reference sequence). This CDR3 reads CSAPTGIQSDTQYF. CDR3 coding DNA: TGCAGTGCTCCAACCGGGATTCAATCAGATACGCAGTATTTT.

This clonotype was detected ten times or more. J is TRBJ1-2 and V is TRBV7-2; TRBD1 aligns across 7 bases. Losses at the gene ends were 4 bases for V and 4 bases for J; bases not matched to a gene: 6. The CDR3 totals 14 residues. Looked up from germline, CDR1 is SGHTA and CDR2 is FQGNSA. The CDR3 nucleotides are TGTGCCAGCAGCTCAAACAGGGGTGGCTATGGCTACACCTTC. It encodes CASSSNRGGYGYTF.

This clonotype was recorded many times. The chain employs TRBV27 and TRBJ2-7; 11 bases fit TRBD1. The CDR3 totals 18 residues. J gave up 0 bases and V 2 bases, and 9 bases lay outside the gene matches. CDR1 is MNHEY and CDR2 is SMNVEV in the germline V gene (reference sequence). The chain's CDR3 is CASSLAPMGQGVSYEQYF. Written as DNA, the CDR3 is TGTGCCAGCAGTTTAGCCCCCATGGGACAGGGGGTCTCCTACGAGCAGTACTTC.

Notes on this clonotype: A far more abundant clone sits one base away, making this likely a read error. The missing conserved phenylalanine or tryptophan at the end of this CDR3 makes a read error likely. The J gene is TRBJ2-1, the V gene TRBV11-2, with TRBD2 as a possible D gene (5 bases). The CDR3 extends over 13 amino acids. V was trimmed by 5 bases and J by 10 bases, leaving 15 bases between them. Germline values: CDR1 SGHAT, CDR2 FQNNGV. The CDR3 DNA reads TGTGCCAGCAGCAAGGCAGTTCGGGGAGAGCAGTTCTCC. Residues: CASSKAVRGEQFS.

About this clonotype: A much larger clone is a single base away; this may be a read error. CDR3 coding DNA: TGTGCCAGCAGTTTCTTTAGGCAGGCGCAGAGCACTGAAGCTTTCTTT. It encodes CASSFFRQAQSTEAFF. The chain employs TRBV12-3 or TRBV12-4 and TRBJ1-1; D unresolved. Trimming removed 3 bases from V and 4 bases from J, with 18 bases in between. This CDR3 comprises 16 residues.

Ten or more counts support this clonotype. The V and J genes are TRBV2 and TRBJ1-5, with D maybe TRBD1 (5 bases). The germline gives CDR1 SNHLY, CDR2 FYNNEI. There are 15 residues in the CDR3. V dropped 0 bases and J dropped 7 bases, with 13 bases sitting between them. The CDR3 reads CASSEARGWDQPQHF. CDR3 nucleotides: TGTGCCAGCAGTGAAGCGCGGGGGTGGGACCAGCCCCAGCATTTT.

This clonotype has more than one count but fewer than ten. CDR3 nucleotide sequence: TGCGCCAGCAGCTTGGCCTTTGACTGGACCACAGATACGCAGTATTTT. Its protein product is CASSLAFDWTTDTQYF. This sequence joins TRBV5-1 and TRBJ2-3; D gene ambiguous. The CDR3 is 16 residues long. Trimming removed 0 bases from V and 2 bases from J, with 13 bases in between. Germline CDR1 SGHRS, CDR2 YFSETQ.

This clonotype was counted between two and nine times. The chain employs TRBV5-4 and TRBJ1-6; D is perhaps TRBD1 (5 bases). The CDR3 has 15 amino acids. Germline-derived CDR1 and CDR2 are SGHNT and YYREEE (reference sequence). Trimming took 2 bases from V and 7 from J, leaving 13 bases between them. The CDR3 is CASSFPGTENSPLHF. CDR3 bases: TGTGCCAGCAGCTTCCCCGGGACCGAGAATTCACCCCTCCACTTT. The full variable domain, completed using reference TRBV5-4 and TRBJ1-6, is ETGVTQSPTHLIKTRGQQVTLRCSSQSGHNTVSWYQQALGQGPQFIFQYYREEENGRGNFPPRFSGLQFPNYSSELNVNALELDDSALYLCASSFPGTENSPLHFGNGTRLTVT.

This clonotype was seen ten or more times. The rearrangement uses TRBV28 and TRBJ1-1; 8 nucleotides match TRBD1. Germline CDR1 MDHEN, CDR2 SYDVKM. This CDR3 comprises 16 residues. Unmatched junction bases numbered 8, after V lost 5 bases and J lost 0 bases. CDR3 nucleotide sequence: TGTGCCAGCAGTCAAATCAGGGACAGGATGAACACTGAAGCTTTCTTT. Translation: CASSQIRDRMNTEAFF.

This clonotype showed up just a few times. V gene TRBV20-1 combines with J gene TRBJ2-1, with D hard to call. V lost 2 bases, J lost 4 bases, and 6 bases lay in between. Germline CDR1 is DFQATT and CDR2 is SNEGSKA (reference sequence). CDR3 length: 12 amino acids. CDR3 protein: CSARYTYNEQFF. For the CDR3, the DNA is TGCAGTGCTAGATACACTTACAATGAGCAGTTCTTC.

This clonotype has a count of ten or more. The chain uses TRBV5-1 and TRBJ2-3; D is undetermined. In germline, CDR1 is SGHRS, CDR2 YFSETQ. The CDR3 covers 14 residues. The ends were cut back, 4 bases at V and 0 bases at J, with 9 bases in the middle. As DNA, the CDR3 is TGCGCCAGCAGCACGGAGATTAGCACAGATACGCAGTATTTT. Translation gives CASSTEISTDTQYF. Full variable domain (missing parts from reference TRBV5-1 and TRBJ2-3): KAGVTQTPRYLIKTRGQQVTLSCSPISGHRSVSWYQQTPGQGLQFLFEYFSETQRNKGNFPGRFSGRQFSNSRSEMNVSTLELGDSALYLCASSTEISTDTQYFGPGTRLTVL.

Worth noting for this clonotype: A much larger clone differs from this one at a single base, so this may be a read error. The chain has TRBV5-1 and TRBJ2-5, with TRBD1 identical over 8 bases. CDR1 is SGHRS and CDR2 is YFSETQ in the germline V gene. This CDR3 has 14 residues. Trimming removed 4 bases from V and 4 bases from J; junction bases left unmatched: 6. The CDR3, as DNA: TGCGCCAGCAGCCAGGACAGGGCTAGAGAGACCCAGTACTTC. This translates into CASSQDRARETQYF.

Turning to this clonotype: Since a far larger clone is one base different, this is likely a read error. The genes are TRBV7-9 and TRBJ2-4; possible D gene TRBD2, 6 bases. TRBJ2-1 explains the end of the DNA better; the J call may be wrong. CDR3 length: 15 residues. CDR1 and CDR2 from the germline V gene are SEHNR and FQNEAQ (reference sequence). The CDR3 nucleotides read TGTGCCAGCAGCTCCACAGTGACTAGAATCGATAAGCAGTTCTTC. It encodes CASSSTVTRIDKQFF.

This clonotype came up many times. The rearrangement joins TRBV6-1 to TRBJ2-4, with D possibly TRBD1 on 8 matching bases. The CDR3 loop spans 15 amino acids. Germline loops: CDR1 MNHNS, CDR2 SASEGT. Trimming removed 6 bases at V and 11 bases at J, with 23 bases between. CDR3 sequence (DNA): TGTGCCAGCAGCAAACAGGGGGGGACAGTCGTTGTTCAGTACTTC. Residues: CASSKQGGTVVVQYF.

This clonotype came up many times. The chain carries TRBV20-1 and TRBJ2-7; TRBD1 matches at 8 bases. The CDR3 runs 13 residues. Germline CDR1 is DFQATT and CDR2 is SNEGSKA (reference sequence). After removal of 5 bases from V and 2 bases from J, the junction contained 5 bases not matched to a gene. The CDR3 DNA reads TGCAGTGCTGGAACGACAGGGGCCTACGAGCAGTACTTC. Its translation: CSAGTTGAYEQYF.

This clonotype was picked up many times. This rearrangement joins TRBV3-1 to TRBJ2-3, with TRBD2 matching over 13 bases. The ends lost 4 bases at V and 0 bases at J; junction bases unmatched: 4. The length of the CDR3 is 17 residues. The germline gives CDR1 LGHDT, CDR2 YNNKEL (reference sequence). CDR3 in DNA: TGTGCCAGCAGCCTCTGGACTAGCGGGGGTAGCACAGATACGCAGTATTTT. The encoded protein is CASSLWTSGGSTDTQYF.

The J gene is TRBJ1-3, the V gene TRBV18; D remains unclear. Germline V lookup: CDR1 KGHSH, CDR2 LQKENI. The V gene lost 1 base and the J gene lost 4 bases, with 11 bases spanning the gap. The CDR3 contains 15 residues. The CDR3 DNA is TGTGCCAGCTCACCACGGCGGGGTTCGGGAAACACCATATATTTT. Its translation is CASSPRRGSGNTIYF.

The chain uses TRBV6-2 or TRBV6-3 and TRBJ2-7; 12 bases match TRBD1. This CDR3 is built from 15 residues. Germline CDR1 reads MNHEY; CDR2 reads SVGEGT. Unmatched junction bases numbered 6, after V lost 6 bases and J lost 3 bases. Written as DNA, the CDR3 is TGTGCCAGCAGAAGGGACAGGGGGCATGGCTACGAGCAGTACTTC. Its protein is CASRRDRGHGYEQYF.

This clonotype was detected a few times. This rearrangement joins TRBV12-3 or TRBV12-4 to TRBJ2-4; possibly TRBD2 for D (6 bases). V shed 1 base and J shed 9 bases, with 16 bases lying between them. The CDR3 loop spans 15 amino acids. CDR3 sequence (DNA): TGTGCCAGCAGTTTAGGGCGGGAATGGGGCGCCATTCAGTACTTC. It yields the protein CASSLGREWGAIQYF.